The present entry profiles one T cell receptor (beta chain) with its context. In germline, CDR1 is GTSNPN, CDR2 SVGIG (reference sequence). This CDR3 region has 13 residues. The V end was cut by 4 bases, the J end by 4 bases, with 8 bases between. This sample was included in a study of PD-L1 blockade in urothelial cancer. Assay: immunoSEQ multiplex PCR; the TCRdb copy retains only in-frame clones and omits some. The sample holds 70,000 or so clones, 80% to 90% seen once. The genes are TRBV30 and TRBJ2-6; D remains ambiguous. The TCR comes from a man between 65 and 80 years old with urothelial cancer. The specimen was PBMCs, collected around atezolizumab (anti-PD-L1) treatment. The CDR3 sequence: CAWTALGANVLTF. The CDR3 region has the DNA TGTGCCTGGACCGCGCTAGGGGCCAACGTCCTGACTTTC.